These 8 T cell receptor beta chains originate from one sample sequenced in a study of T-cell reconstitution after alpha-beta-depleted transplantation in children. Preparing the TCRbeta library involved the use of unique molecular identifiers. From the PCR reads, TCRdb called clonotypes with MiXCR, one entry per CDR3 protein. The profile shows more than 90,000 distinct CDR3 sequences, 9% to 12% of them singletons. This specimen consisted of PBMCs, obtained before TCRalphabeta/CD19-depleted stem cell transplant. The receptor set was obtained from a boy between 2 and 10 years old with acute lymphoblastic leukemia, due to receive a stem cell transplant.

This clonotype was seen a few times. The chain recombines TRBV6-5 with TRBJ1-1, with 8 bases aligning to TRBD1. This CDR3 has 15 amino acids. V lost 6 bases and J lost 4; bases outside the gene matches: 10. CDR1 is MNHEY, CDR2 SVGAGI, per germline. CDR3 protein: CASSPDREWGTEAFF. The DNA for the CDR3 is TGTGCCAGCAGCCCGGACAGGGAATGGGGCACTGAAGCTTTCTTT.

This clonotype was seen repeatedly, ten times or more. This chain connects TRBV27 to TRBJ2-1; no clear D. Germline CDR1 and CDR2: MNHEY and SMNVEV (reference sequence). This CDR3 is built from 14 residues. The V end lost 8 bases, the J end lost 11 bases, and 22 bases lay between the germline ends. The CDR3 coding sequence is TGTGCCAGCGGATCTTCTCGAACTCTTGGGAAGCAGTTCTTC. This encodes CASGSSRTLGKQFF.

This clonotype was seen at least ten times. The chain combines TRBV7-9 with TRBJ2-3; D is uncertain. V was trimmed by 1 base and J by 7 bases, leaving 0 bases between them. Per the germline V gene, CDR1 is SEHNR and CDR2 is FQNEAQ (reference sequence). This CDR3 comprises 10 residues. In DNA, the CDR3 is TGTGCCAGCAGCTTAGATACGCAGTATTTT. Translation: CASSLDTQYF.

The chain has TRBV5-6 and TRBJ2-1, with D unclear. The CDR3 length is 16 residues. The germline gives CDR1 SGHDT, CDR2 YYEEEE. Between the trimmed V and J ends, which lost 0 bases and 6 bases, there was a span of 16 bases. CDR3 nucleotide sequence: TGTGCCAGCAGCTTGGACGGTCGCTTCGCCGGCAATGAGCAGTTCTTC. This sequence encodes CASSLDGRFAGNEQFF.

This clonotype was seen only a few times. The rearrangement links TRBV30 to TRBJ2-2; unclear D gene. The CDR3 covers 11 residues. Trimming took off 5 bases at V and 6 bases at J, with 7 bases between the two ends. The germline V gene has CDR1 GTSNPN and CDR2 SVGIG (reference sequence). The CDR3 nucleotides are TGTGCCTGGTATGCCGCCGGGGAGCTGTTTTTT. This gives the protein CAWYAAGELFF.

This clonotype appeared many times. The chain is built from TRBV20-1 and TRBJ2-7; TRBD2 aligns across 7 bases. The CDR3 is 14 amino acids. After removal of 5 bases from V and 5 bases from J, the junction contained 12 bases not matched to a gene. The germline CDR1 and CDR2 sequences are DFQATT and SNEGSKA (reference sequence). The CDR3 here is CSAFPAGQPNEQYF. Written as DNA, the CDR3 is TGCAGTGCTTTTCCAGCGGGGCAGCCCAACGAGCAGTACTTC.

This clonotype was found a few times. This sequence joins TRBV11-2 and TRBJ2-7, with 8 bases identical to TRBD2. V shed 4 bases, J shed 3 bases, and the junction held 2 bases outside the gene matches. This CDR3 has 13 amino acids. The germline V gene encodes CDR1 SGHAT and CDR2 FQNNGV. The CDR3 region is CASSSRGDYEQYF. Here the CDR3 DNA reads TGTGCCAGCAGCTCGCGGGGGGACTACGAGCAGTACTTC.

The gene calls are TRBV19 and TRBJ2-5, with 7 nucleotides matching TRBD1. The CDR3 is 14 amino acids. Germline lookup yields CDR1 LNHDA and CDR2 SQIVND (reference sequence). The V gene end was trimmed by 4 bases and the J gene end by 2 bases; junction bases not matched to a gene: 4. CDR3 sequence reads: CASSTGTVQETQYF. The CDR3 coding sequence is TGTGCCAGTAGTACCGGGACAGTTCAAGAGACCCAGTACTTC.